These 20 T cell receptor beta chains share one sample of origin, sequenced in a study of blood T cell repertoires in COVID-19 (TCRdb year 2020). Libraries were built with the immunoSEQ multiplex PCR assay. TCRdb holds this immuneACCESS table with in-frame rearrangements only. Some clones are missing; in checked studies, unresolved V genes explain under half, and the rest has no known cause. Counted in this sample were approximately 240,000 clones; roughly 87% of them appeared once. Jointly, the top ten make up around 6% of the sample. Sample: PBMCs or T cells enriched from blood (not recorded which). The receptors originated from a woman in her 30s with acute COVID-19.

V gene TRBV4-1 combines with J gene TRBJ2-7; 7 nucleotides match TRBD1. Germline trimming cut 0 bases from V and 4 bases from J; bases unmatched to any gene: 6. The CDR3 is made up of 15 amino acids. Germline assignment: CDR1 MGHRA and CDR2 YSYEKL. CDR3 DNA: TGCGCCAGCAGCCAAGATTTCGGGACAGAGTACGAGCAGTACTTC. Residues: CASSQDFGTEYEQYF.

This clone was detected once. V gene TRBV9 combines with J gene TRBJ1-1, with no clear D. Trimming took 4 bases from V and 1 from J, leaving 14 bases between them. This CDR3 contains 15 residues. Germline CDR1 is SGDLS and CDR2 is YYNGEE. The CDR3 loop is CASSSVGGRNTEAFF. The DNA for the CDR3 is TGTGCCAGCAGCTCCGTTGGAGGGCGGAACACTGAAGCTTTCTTT.

This clone has a single count. The rearrangement uses TRBV5-5 and TRBJ1-1; D gene unclear. V lost 1 base and J 0 bases, leaving 13 bases between the germline ends. The germline gives CDR1 SGHKS, CDR2 YYEKEE (reference sequence). This CDR3 is built from 16 residues. CDR3 loop: CASSLRLEVMNTEAFF. In DNA, the CDR3 is TGTGCCAGCAGCTTGCGTCTTGAGGTGATGAACACTGAAGCTTTCTTT. Supplemented by reference TRBV5-5 and TRBJ1-1, the full variable domain reads DAGVTQSPTHLIKTRGQQVTLRCSPISGHKSVSWYQQVLGQGPQFIFQYYEKEERGRGNFPDRFSARQFPNYSSELNVNALLLGDSALYLCASSLRLEVMNTEAFFGQGTRLTVV.

The rearrangement uses TRBV13 and TRBJ2-4; TRBD1 agrees at 8 bases. The V and J ends lost 5 bases and 3 bases, in that order; junction bases with no gene match: 9. The CDR3 has 16 residues. Germline V lookup: CDR1 PRHDT, CDR2 FYEKMQ (reference sequence). The CDR3 bases are TGTGCCAGCAGCCCCCGGACAGGGAAAGGCAAAAACATTCAGTACTTC. Residues: CASSPRTGKGKNIQYF.

The chain employs TRBV4-3 and TRBJ2-7; TRBD1 matches 8 bases. The germline V gene encodes CDR1 LGHNA and CDR2 YSLEER. This CDR3 is 15 amino acids long. J lost 4 bases, V lost 6 bases, and 11 bases had no gene match. The CDR3 is CASSQQGAGIYEQYF. As DNA, the CDR3 is TGCGCCAGCAGTCAGCAGGGGGCAGGTATTTACGAGCAGTACTTC.

V gene TRBV2 combines with J gene TRBJ2-2, with TRBD1 identical over 7 bases. In germline, CDR1 is SNHLY, CDR2 FYNNEI. Unmatched junction bases numbered 9, after V lost 5 bases and J lost 0 bases. This CDR3 is 17 amino acids long. CDR3 nucleotide sequence: TGTGCCAGCAGTCAACCGCGGACAGGACCGAACACCGGGGAGCTGTTTTTT. Protein: CASSQPRTGPNTGELFF.

The chain has TRBV7-9 and TRBJ2-7; TRBD1 might be the D (6 bases). Trimming cost V 5 bases and J 6 bases, with 11 bases left between them. Germline CDR1 and CDR2: SEHNR and FQNEAQ (reference sequence). The CDR3 is 12 residues long. The CDR3 region has the DNA TGTGCCAGCAGCCCTGACAGGTCCGAGCAGTACTTC. It specifies CASSPDRSEQYF. Full variable domain (missing parts from reference TRBV7-9 and TRBJ2-7): DTGVSQNPRHKITKRGQNVTFRCDPISEHNRLYWYRQTLGQGPEFLTYFQNEAQLEKSRLLSDRFSAERPKGSFSTLEIQRTEQGDSAMYLCASSPDRSEQYFGPGTRLTVT.

The rearrangement joins TRBV5-1 to TRBJ2-2, with TRBD1 identical over 9 bases. The CDR3 runs 15 residues. V trimming: 4 bases; J trimming: 9 bases; junction bases outside the gene matches: 10. Per the germline V gene, CDR1 is SGHRS and CDR2 is YFSETQ. The CDR3 DNA is TGCGCCAGCAGCCCGGACAGGGGTGCCGAAAGGGAGCTGTTTTTT. It is translated as CASSPDRGAERELFF.

V usage is TRBV5-1 and J usage is TRBJ1-2; TRBD1 agrees at 10 bases. This CDR3 region has 14 residues. The germline V gene has CDR1 SGHRS and CDR2 YFSETQ. J lost 2 bases, V lost 5 bases, and 3 bases had no gene match. The CDR3 region has the DNA TGCGCCAGCAGACCGGGACAGGGGAACTATGGCTACACCTTC. It codes for CASRPGQGNYGYTF.

The chain has TRBV2 and TRBJ2-7; 9 bases line up with TRBD2. There are 15 residues in the CDR3. V dropped 5 bases and J dropped 1; count of bases not matched to a gene: 6. Germline values: CDR1 SNHLY, CDR2 FYNNEI. The CDR3 protein is CASSRGTSYSYEQYF. The CDR3 DNA reads TGTGCCAGCAGTCGCGGGACTAGCTATTCCTACGAGCAGTACTTC.

This clone was recorded only once. The chain links TRBV7-2 to TRBJ1-1, with 7 bases that match TRBD1. V shed 4 bases and J 11 bases; nucleotides not matched to a gene: 10. CDR1 SGHTA and CDR2 FQGNSA come from the germline V gene. The CDR3 length is 13 residues. The CDR3: CASSYTGARTAFF. The CDR3 DNA reads TGTGCCAGCAGCTATACAGGGGCCCGGACGGCTTTCTTT.

The J gene is TRBJ2-6, the V gene TRBV11-2; 13 positions agree with TRBD2. CDR3 length equals 19 residues. J lost 1 base, V lost 1 base, and 4 bases had no gene match. Germline CDR1 is SGHAT and CDR2 is FQNNGV. DNA for the CDR3: TGTGCCAGCAGCTTAGCCACGGGACTAGCGGGATCTGGGGCCAACGTCCTGACTTTC. It encodes CASSLATGLAGSGANVLTF.

The chain employs TRBV2 and TRBJ2-1; tentative D call: TRBD2 (7 bases). CDR3 length equals 15 residues. Trimming shortened V by 4 bases and J by 7 bases, and 17 bases separated the two germline ends. Looked up from germline, CDR1 is SNHLY and CDR2 is FYNNEI. The CDR3 coding sequence is TGTGCCAGCAGTGGGGGAGGGGGTTACGAAAATGAGCAGTTCTTC. This translates into CASSGGGGYENEQFF. The variable domain in full, with the rest retrieved from reference TRBV2 and TRBJ2-1, is EPEVTQTPSHQVTQMGQEVILRCVPISNHLYFYWYRQILGQKVEFLVSFYNNEISEKSEIFDDQFSVERPDGSNFTLKIRSTKLEDSAMYFCASSGGGGYENEQFFGPGTRLTVL.

In the case of this clone: One end of the junction varies from germline; a read error may be responsible. The J gene is TRBJ2-1, the V gene TRBV3-1 (or the pseudogene TRBV3-2); 8 bases are shared with TRBD1. Germline V gene sequence: CDR1 LGHDT, CDR2 YNNKEL (reference sequence). The CDR3 length is 14 residues. The CDR3 here is CASSPTGGYTEQFF. As DNA, the CDR3 is TGTGCCAGCAGCCCCACAGGGGGATACACTGAGCAGTTCTTC.

The chain is built from TRBV4-1 and TRBJ1-2; D unresolved. The germline V and J ends were trimmed by 3 bases and 3 bases, with 14 bases remaining between them. The CDR3 runs to 15 residues. The germline V gene has CDR1 MGHRA and CDR2 YSYEKL. CDR3 region: CASSQQIMADYGYTF. CDR3 nucleotides: TGCGCCAGCAGCCAGCAAATAATGGCAGACTATGGCTACACCTTC.

The chain links TRBV19 to TRBJ1-4; possible D gene TRBD1, 6 bases. V was trimmed by 6 bases and J by 5 bases, leaving 13 bases between them. Germline V gene sequence: CDR1 LNHDA, CDR2 SQIVND (reference sequence). This CDR3 contains 14 residues. The CDR3 DNA sequence: TGTGCCAGTAGCCCAGGGGTAAGGAATGAAAAACTGTTTTTT. Its translation is CASSPGVRNEKLFF.

In its sample, this clone was seen once. The V and J genes are TRBV25-1 and TRBJ2-7, with D tentatively TRBD1 (6 bases). CDR1 and CDR2 from the germline V gene are MGHDK and SYGVNS. Trimming stripped 7 bases from V and 2 bases from J, with 15 bases between. The CDR3 has 14 amino acids. CDR3 DNA sequence: TGTGCCAGCACCCCGACAGGACCCCCCTACGAGCAGTACTTC. Its translation is CASTPTGPPYEQYF.

The rearrangement links TRBV4-3 to TRBJ2-7, with TRBD2 matching over 8 bases. Germline V gene lookup returns CDR1 LGHNA and CDR2 YSLEER. The trim removed 4 bases at V and 6 bases at J, leaving 14 bases unmatched. CDR3 length: 16 amino acids. The CDR3 loop is CASSRALSGGPSEQYF. The CDR3 nucleotides read TGCGCCAGCAGCCGAGCCTTGTCGGGAGGGCCTTCCGAGCAGTACTTC.

The V call is TRBV27, the J call TRBJ2-5; TRBD1 agrees at 7 bases. The CDR3 extends over 14 amino acids. Trimming cost V 2 bases and J 6 bases; bases outside gene matches: 6. The germline V gene encodes CDR1 MNHEY and CDR2 SMNVEV (reference sequence). The CDR3 DNA reads TGTGCCAGCAGTTTAACAGGGGAAGGAAAGACCCAGTACTTC. Its translation: CASSLTGEGKTQYF.

The rearrangement links TRBV5-1 to TRBJ1-2; maybe TRBD1 (6 bases). Trimming removed 4 bases from V and 4 bases from J, with 14 bases in between. CDR1 and CDR2 from the germline V gene are SGHRS and YFSETQ. CDR3 length: 14 amino acids. The CDR3 region is CASSREGESYGYTF. CDR3 coding DNA: TGCGCCAGCAGCCGCGAGGGGGAGAGCTATGGCTACACCTTC.